This T cell receptor beta chain derives from a study of cytomegalovirus exposure and HLA in healthy donors. Amplification used 60 Vbeta primers and 13 Jbeta primers. Data came from immunoSEQ multiplex PCR; TCRdb stores just in-frame clones and leaves some out. The data contain 150,000 or so clones, roughly 9.8% of them singletons. Germline CDR1 is LNHDA and CDR2 is SQIVND (reference sequence). This CDR3 region has 15 residues. Deletions cut 3 bases from V and 9 bases from J, with 18 bases between. This clonotype was obtained from a man in his fifties or sixties in good health and CMV-seronegative. What was sequenced was PBMCs. V usage is TRBV19 and J usage is TRBJ2-1; tentative D call: TRBD2 (6 bases). CDR3 residues: CASSMGGIPPREQFF. DNA of the CDR3: TGTGCCAGTAGTATGGGCGGGATCCCACCCCGTGAGCAGTTCTTC.